This T cell receptor (beta chain) was obtained from a study of blood T cell repertoires in COVID-19. Study background: Researchers got acute and convalescent COVID-19 samples from the United States, Italy and Spain.

Enrolled during active infection, Seattle patients were then followed longitudinally. The V gene end was trimmed by 1 base and the J gene end by 6 bases; junction bases not matched to a gene: 4. The CDR3 has 15 amino acids. Germline V lookup: CDR1 SGHNT, CDR2 YYREEE (reference sequence). This table comes from immunoSEQ multiplex PCR, and its TCRdb copy is limited to in-frame clones, with some not included. The sample holds about 95,000 clones, about four fifths seen once. The V call is TRBV5-4, the J call TRBJ2-1, with 10 bases that match TRBD1. The sequence was collected from an elderly man with COVID-19, enrolled during active disease. Material for sequencing was peripheral blood. This CDR3 is CASSLKGQGRNEQFF. DNA for the CDR3: TGTGCCAGCAGCTTGAAGGGACAGGGGCGCAATGAGCAGTTCTTC.